This TCR beta chain was identified during a study of T cell repertoires in cytomegalovirus infection. Whole-study context: Indicated by public TCR beta signatures were CMV infection and matching HLA type. General study points: Cumulative frequency (of public TCR beta family members) identified carriers of CMV plus the relevant HLA. CMV-specific TCR beta clonotypes restricted by HLA-C dominated the ex vivo response.

This CDR3 contains 11 residues. CDR1 SGHTA and CDR2 FQGNSA come from the germline V gene. The V end lost 5 bases, the J end lost 2 bases, and 1 base lay between the germline ends. TCRdb reprocessed the reads via MiXCR and lists one record per CDR3 protein. This table has approximately 76,000 distinct CDR3 sequences, roughly 3.7% appearing once. This clonotype has ten or more counts. Antigen specificity is unknown. The sequence was obtained from a human donor in good health (CMV status not recorded). Some clones in this sample may be carry-over from other donors' samples. Sequences were obtained from PBMCs. The J gene is TRBJ2-1, the V gene TRBV7-2; D is unresolved. The CDR3, as DNA: TGTGCCAGCAGCCCCTACAATGAGCAGTTCTTC. This gives the protein CASSPYNEQFF.